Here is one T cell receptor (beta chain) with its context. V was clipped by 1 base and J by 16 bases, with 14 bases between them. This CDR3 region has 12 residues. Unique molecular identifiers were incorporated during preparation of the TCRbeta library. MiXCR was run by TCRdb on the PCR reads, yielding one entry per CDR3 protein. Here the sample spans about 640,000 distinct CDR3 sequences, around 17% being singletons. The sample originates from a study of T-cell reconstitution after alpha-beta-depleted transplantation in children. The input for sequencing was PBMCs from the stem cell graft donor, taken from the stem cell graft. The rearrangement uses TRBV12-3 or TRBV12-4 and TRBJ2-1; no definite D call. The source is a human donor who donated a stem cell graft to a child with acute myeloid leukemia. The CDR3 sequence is CASSLEDFRLFF. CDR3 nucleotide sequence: TGTGCCAGCAGTTTAGAAGACTTTCGACTCTTCTTC.